This TCR beta chain was sequenced during a study of siplizumab effects on memory and regulatory T cells. Whole-study findings and limits: The study found naive T cells seemingly more diverse than memory cells and seemingly major alloresponse contributors. Of the alloreactive clones, only a minor fraction mapped to unstimulated subsets. With siplizumab, Treg-derived clones averaged about 69% of mappable alloreactive CD4+ clones, versus 26.9% in controls. It was not possible to assign a naive or memory phenotype to roughly 80-96% of proliferating CD4+ or CD8+ clones.

Concerning this clone itself: Its antigen is as yet unknown.

From germline, CDR1 is SEHNR and CDR2 FQNEAQ (reference sequence). The V end was cut by 3 bases, the J end by 2 bases, with 10 bases between. The CDR3 runs 14 residues. Sequencing was performed with immunoSEQ multiplex PCR; in TCRdb, only in-frame clones are kept and a portion is missing. The sample carries 50,000 to 70,000 clones, just over 95% recorded once. Sequences were obtained from naive CD8+ T cells sorted from blood. This sequence was found in a human donor in good health. The genes are TRBV7-9 and TRBJ1-1; no clear D gene. CDR3 region: CASSFKVSNTEAFF. The CDR3 coding sequence is TGTGCCAGCAGCTTTAAAGTCAGTAACACTGAAGCTTTCTTT.